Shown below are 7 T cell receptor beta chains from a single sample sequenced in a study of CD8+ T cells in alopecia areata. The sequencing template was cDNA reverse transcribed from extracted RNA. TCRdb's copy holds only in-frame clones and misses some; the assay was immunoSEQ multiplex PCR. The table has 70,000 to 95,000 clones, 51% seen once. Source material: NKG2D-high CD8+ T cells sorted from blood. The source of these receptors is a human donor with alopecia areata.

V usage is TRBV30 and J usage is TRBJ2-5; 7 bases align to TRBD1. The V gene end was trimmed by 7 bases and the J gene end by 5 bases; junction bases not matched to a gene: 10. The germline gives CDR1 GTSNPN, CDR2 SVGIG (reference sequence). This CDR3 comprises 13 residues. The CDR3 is CAFTTGVGETQYF. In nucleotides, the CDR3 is TGTGCCTTCACTACAGGGGTAGGGGAGACCCAGTACTTC.

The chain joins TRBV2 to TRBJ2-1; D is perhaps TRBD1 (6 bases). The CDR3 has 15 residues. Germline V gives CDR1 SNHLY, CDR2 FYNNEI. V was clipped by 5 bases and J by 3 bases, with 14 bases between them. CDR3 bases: TGTGCCAGCAGTATTGACAGGAACTTCTACAATGAGCAGTTCTTC. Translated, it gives CASSIDRNFYNEQFF.

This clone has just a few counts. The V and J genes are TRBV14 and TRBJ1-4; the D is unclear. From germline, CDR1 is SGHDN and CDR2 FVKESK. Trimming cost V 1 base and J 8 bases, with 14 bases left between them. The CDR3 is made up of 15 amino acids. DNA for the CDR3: TGTGCCAGCAGCCAAGCCGTTAGCCTGCCAGAAAAACTGTTTTTT. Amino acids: CASSQAVSLPEKLFF.

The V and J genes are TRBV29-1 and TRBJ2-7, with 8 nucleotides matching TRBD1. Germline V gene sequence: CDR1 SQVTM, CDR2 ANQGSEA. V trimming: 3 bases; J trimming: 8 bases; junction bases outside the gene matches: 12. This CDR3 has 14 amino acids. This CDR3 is CSVESRDRPSKQYF. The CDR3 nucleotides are TGCAGCGTTGAGAGTCGGGACAGGCCCTCGAAGCAGTACTTC.

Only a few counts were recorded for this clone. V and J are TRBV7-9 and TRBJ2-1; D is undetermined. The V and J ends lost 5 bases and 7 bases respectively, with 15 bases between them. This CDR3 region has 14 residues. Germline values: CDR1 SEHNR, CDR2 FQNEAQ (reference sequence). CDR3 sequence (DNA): TGTGCCAGCAGCCCCCCTGAGTTTCAAAATGAGCAGTTCTTC. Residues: CASSPPEFQNEQFF. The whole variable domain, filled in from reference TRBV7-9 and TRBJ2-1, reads DTGVSQNPRHKITKRGQNVTFRCDPISEHNRLYWYRQTLGQGPEFLTYFQNEAQLEKSRLLSDRFSAERPKGSFSTLEIQRTEQGDSAMYLCASSPPEFQNEQFFGPGTRLTVL.

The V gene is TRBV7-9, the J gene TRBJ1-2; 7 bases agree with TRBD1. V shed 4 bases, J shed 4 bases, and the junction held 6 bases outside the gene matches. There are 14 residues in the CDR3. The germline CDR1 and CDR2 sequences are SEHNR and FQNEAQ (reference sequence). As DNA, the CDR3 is TGTGCCAGCAGCTCCGAGGGGGCTTCCTATGGCTACACCTTC. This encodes CASSSEGASYGYTF.

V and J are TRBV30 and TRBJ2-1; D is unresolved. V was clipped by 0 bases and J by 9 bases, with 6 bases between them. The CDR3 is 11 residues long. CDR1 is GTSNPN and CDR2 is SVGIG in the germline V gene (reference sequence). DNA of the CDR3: TGTGCCTGGAGTGTGGTAAGTGAGCAGTTCTTC. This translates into CAWSVVSEQFF.